These 9 T cell receptor beta chains share one sample of origin, sequenced in a study of CD8+CD57+ T cells in acquired aplastic anemia. By flow cytometry, patients selected for sequencing had shown an expansion of CD8+CD57+ cells. CDR3 and TCR beta VDJ profiling relied on genomic DNA as the template. TCRdb reprocessed the reads via MiXCR and lists one record per CDR3 protein. The sample shows hundreds of thousands of distinct CDR3 sequences, 45% to 65% of them seen only once. Input material: sorted CD4+, CD8+, or CD8+CD57+ T cells (not recorded which) from PBMCs. Source of these receptors: a human donor with aplastic anemia.

J is TRBJ2-1 and V is TRBV7-3; no firm D call. Trimming took off 2 bases at V and 0 bases at J, with 8 bases between the two ends. The CDR3 has 15 amino acids. Germline CDR1 SGHTA, CDR2 FQGTGA. The DNA of the CDR3 is TGTGCCAGCAGCTTATATCGGAGCTCCTACAATGAGCAGTTCTTC. Residues: CASSLYRSSYNEQFF. The whole variable domain, remainder taken from reference TRBV7-3 and TRBJ2-1, is GAGVSQTPSNKVTEKGKYVELRCDPISGHTALYWYRQSLGQGPEFLIYFQGTGAADDSGLPNDRFFAVRPEGSVSTLKIQRTERGDSAVYLCASSLYRSSYNEQFFGPGTRLTVL.

V gene TRBV12-3 or TRBV12-4 combines with J gene TRBJ2-7, with no clear D. V was clipped by 1 base and J by 4 bases, with 8 bases between them. The CDR3 length is 13 residues. The CDR3 sequence is CASSLVPFYEQYF. The CDR3 DNA sequence: TGTGCCAGCAGTTTAGTTCCCTTTTACGAGCAGTACTTC.

In its sample, this clonotype was seen many times. This sequence joins TRBV20-1 and TRBJ2-5, with D unclear. The CDR3 is 12 residues long. Trimming cost V 4 bases and J 1 base, with 7 bases left between them. Germline V gives CDR1 DFQATT, CDR2 SNEGSKA (reference sequence). The DNA of the CDR3 is TGCAGTGCTAAGAAATCCCAAGAGACCCAGTACTTC. Translating gives CSAKKSQETQYF.

The CDR3 DNA reads TGCAGTGGGCAGGGAGGAGAAAAACTGTTTTTT. Translated: CSGQGGEKLFF. The V call is TRBV20-1, the J call TRBJ1-4; maybe TRBD1 (5 bases). Germline V gives CDR1 DFQATT, CDR2 SNEGSKA (reference sequence). The CDR3 runs 11 residues. V lost 7 bases and J lost 8, with 11 bases in between.

This chain links TRBV18 with TRBJ1-1; the D gene is possibly TRBD1 (5 bases). The CDR3 sequence is 16 residues long. Germline loops: CDR1 KGHSH, CDR2 LQKENI. The V end lost 2 bases, the J end lost 4 bases, and 17 bases lay between the germline ends. In DNA form, the CDR3 reads TGTGCCAGCTCACCAGGATCCGGGGCGCTGGGCACTGAAGCTTTCTTT. Protein product: CASSPGSGALGTEAFF.

The rearrangement links TRBV9 to TRBJ2-7, with 11 bases lining up with TRBD2. Losses at the gene ends were 0 bases for V and 2 bases for J; bases not matched to a gene: 4. The germline gives CDR1 SGDLS, CDR2 YYNGEE. CDR3 size: 16 residues. The CDR3 sequence is CASSVVGSGRAYEQYF. CDR3 in DNA: TGTGCCAGCAGCGTAGTTGGTAGCGGGAGGGCCTACGAGCAGTACTTC.

This clonotype came up a few times. The V and J genes are TRBV2 and TRBJ2-2; 8 bases line up with TRBD1. With 10 bases clipped from V and 7 bases from J, the junction kept 5 bases outside the gene matches. This CDR3 has 12 amino acids. The germline gives CDR1 SNHLY, CDR2 FYNNEI. The CDR3 loop is CATHRGYGELFF. The CDR3 DNA is TGTGCCACCCACAGGGGGTACGGGGAGCTGTTTTTT. Using reference TRBV2 and TRBJ2-2 for the parts outside the CDR3, the full variable domain is EPEVTQTPSHQVTQMGQEVILRCVPISNHLYFYWYRQILGQKVEFLVSFYNNEISEKSEIFDDQFSVERPDGSNFTLKIRSTKLEDSAMYFCATHRGYGELFFGEGSRLTVL.

In the case of this clonotype: The junction and the germline gene differ at one end; a read error may be behind it. The chain joins TRBV5-1 to TRBJ2-2; 10 nucleotides match TRBD1. Germline-derived CDR1 and CDR2 are SGHRS and YFSETQ. The CDR3 extends over 15 amino acids. CDR3: CVSSGDRGDTGELFF. CDR3 nucleotides: TGCGTCAGCAGCGGGGACAGGGGAGACACCGGGGAGCTGTTTTTT.

This clonotype was detected ten times or more. One junction end disagrees with the germline gene, perhaps due to a read error. V and J are TRBV19 and TRBJ1-6, with TRBD1 as a possible D gene (5 bases). The CDR3 length is 16 residues. Germline CDR1 is LNHDA and CDR2 is SQIVND (reference sequence). For the CDR3, the DNA is TGTGCCAGTAGTGTAGAGCCGGGACGGCTAAATTCACCCCTCCACTTT. Amino acid sequence: CASSVEPGRLNSPLHF.